Following are 17 T cell receptor beta chains from one sample sequenced in a study of T cells in Graves' hyperthyroidism and ophthalmopathy. RNA transcripts provided the source from which TCR beta CDR3 regions were amplified. The HTBI primer set was used in a first-round RT-PCR of the TCR CDR3. Each CDR3 protein is one row after TCRdb ran MiXCR on the multiplex PCR reads. The sample holds a few hundred thousand distinct CDR3 sequences, about 13% seen once. The source material was blood. The origin of the receptors is a man aged 30 to 39 with Graves' hyperthyroidism that later progressed to Graves' ophthalmopathy.

There are many counts of this clonotype. This rearrangement joins TRBV5-1 to TRBJ1-1; D not resolved. Looked up from germline, CDR1 is SGHRS and CDR2 is YFSETQ. This CDR3 has 14 residues. V was trimmed by 2 bases and J by 1 base, leaving 9 bases between them. CDR3 sequence reads: CASSFGLRNTEAFF. The DNA of the CDR3 is TGCGCCAGCAGCTTCGGGTTACGGAACACTGAAGCTTTCTTT.

This clonotype showed up many times. The gene calls are TRBV20-1 and TRBJ2-2; TRBD2 might be the D (6 bases). The CDR3 sequence is 14 residues long. Germline values: CDR1 DFQATT, CDR2 SNEGSKA (reference sequence). Deletions cut 0 bases from V and 7 bases from J, with 12 bases between. CDR3 residues: CSAREGSSVGELFF. CDR3 nucleotides: TGCAGTGCTAGAGAGGGTTCTAGCGTCGGGGAGCTGTTTTTT.

This clonotype was seen a few times. This chain connects TRBV7-9 to TRBJ2-7; D ambiguous. Germline V gene sequence: CDR1 SEHNR, CDR2 FQNEAQ (reference sequence). The CDR3 loop spans 14 amino acids. Trimming shortened V by 5 bases and J by 5 bases, and 16 bases separated the two germline ends. DNA for the CDR3: TGTGCCAGCAGCCTACCAATAAGTTCACACGAGCAGTACTTC. This sequence encodes CASSLPISSHEQYF.

Many counts were recorded for this clonotype. The chain uses TRBV7-7 and TRBJ2-1; D gene unclear. This CDR3 spans 13 amino acids. With 5 bases removed from V and 3 bases from J, the gap between germline ends came to 8 bases. Germline V gene lookup returns CDR1 SSHAT and CDR2 FNYEAQ (reference sequence). In DNA form, the CDR3 reads TGTGCCAGCAGCCAGGAAATCTACAATGAGCAGTTCTTC. Its translation: CASSQEIYNEQFF.

This chain connects TRBV19 to TRBJ1-5, with no clear D. Trimming left V 3 bases short and J 0 bases short, with 9 bases between. This CDR3 has 15 amino acids. The germline V gene encodes CDR1 LNHDA and CDR2 SQIVND (reference sequence). The CDR3 region is CASSISAYSNQPQHF. The CDR3 DNA sequence: TGTGCCAGTAGTATCTCAGCGTATAGCAATCAGCCCCAGCATTTT.

The chain uses TRBV7-2 and TRBJ1-6, with 9 nucleotides matching TRBD1. Germline assignment: CDR1 SGHTA and CDR2 FQGNSA. Trimming at V came to 5 bases and at J to 6 bases, leaving 8 bases not matched to a gene. The CDR3 loop spans 16 amino acids. The CDR3 coding sequence is TGTGCCAGCAGCCCCCGAATGACAGGGGGTAATTCACCCCTCCACTTT. It yields the protein CASSPRMTGGNSPLHF.

V gene TRBV27 combines with J gene TRBJ1-5; D unclear. The V end lost 7 bases, the J end lost 0 bases, and 10 bases lay between the germline ends. Germline V gene sequence: CDR1 MNHEY, CDR2 SMNVEV (reference sequence). The CDR3 has 14 residues. This CDR3 is CASNLRVSNQPQHF. The CDR3 nucleotides are TGTGCCAGCAACCTTCGGGTTAGCAATCAGCCCCAGCATTTT.

This clonotype has ten or more counts. The rearrangement joins TRBV5-1 to TRBJ1-1; no reliable D call. The CDR3 loop spans 14 amino acids. Trimming removed 1 base at V and 0 bases at J, with 7 bases between. CDR1 is SGHRS and CDR2 is YFSETQ in the germline V gene. CDR3 sequence (DNA): TGCGCCAGCAGCTTGAGGGTAATGAACACTGAAGCTTTCTTT. This sequence encodes CASSLRVMNTEAFF.

In its sample, this clonotype was seen many times. This chain joins TRBV27 and TRBJ1-5; D possibly corresponds to TRBD1 (5 bases). CDR1 and CDR2 (germline): MNHEY, SMNVEV (reference sequence). This CDR3 comprises 14 residues. The V end lost 4 bases, the J end lost 6 bases, and 13 bases lay between the germline ends. The DNA of the CDR3 is TGTGCCAGCAGTTGGGGGGACGGGAGTCAGCCCCAGCATTTT. Translating gives CASSWGDGSQPQHF.

This chain links TRBV6-5 with TRBJ1-2; TRBD1 matches 10 bases. This CDR3 is 15 amino acids long. Germline CDR1 MNHEY, CDR2 SVGAGI. After removal of 2 bases from V and 7 bases from J, the junction contained 7 bases not matched to a gene. CDR3 coding DNA: TGTGCCAGCAGTTACCATCGACAGGGGGCATCTGGCTACACCTTC. Protein product: CASSYHRQGASGYTF.

This clonotype was recorded many times. J is TRBJ2-5 and V is TRBV28; tentative D call: TRBD1 (6 bases). The germline V and J ends were trimmed by 5 bases and 1 base, with 14 bases remaining between them. CDR1 and CDR2 from the germline V gene are MDHEN and SYDVKM. The CDR3 spans 15 residues. In DNA form, the CDR3 reads TGTGCCAGCAGTCTGTACAGGGCAGCCCAAGAGACCCAGTACTTC. Residues: CASSLYRAAQETQYF.

This clonotype occurred many times. J is TRBJ1-1 and V is TRBV6-6; D is perhaps TRBD1 (6 bases). Per germline, CDR1 MNHNY and CDR2 SVGAGI (reference sequence). This CDR3 comprises 15 residues. Trimming removed 1 base from V and 0 bases from J, with 9 bases in between. CDR3 loop: CASSYYPGVNTEAFF. The CDR3 nucleotides are TGTGCCAGCAGTTACTATCCAGGGGTGAACACTGAAGCTTTCTTT.

This chain links TRBV18 with TRBJ1-6; D gene ambiguous. Germline CDR1 and CDR2: KGHSH and LQKENI. This CDR3 is built from 13 residues. Between the trimmed V and J ends, which lost 2 bases and 10 bases, there was a span of 9 bases. The CDR3 protein is CASSPEVRSPLHF. Here the CDR3 DNA reads TGTGCCAGCTCACCAGAGGTCAGATCACCCCTCCACTTT.

This clonotype was detected only a few times. The chain links TRBV10-1 to TRBJ2-7; 9 bases are shared with TRBD1. The CDR3 is made up of 15 amino acids. Germline V gene data show CDR1 as WNHNN and CDR2 as SYGVQD (reference sequence). After removal of 5 bases from V and 2 bases from J, the junction contained 7 bases not matched to a gene. CDR3 sequence reads: CASSKTGGSAYEQYF. CDR3 nucleotides: TGCGCCAGCAGTAAGACAGGGGGGTCGGCCTACGAGCAGTACTTC.

This clonotype showed up many times. The chain combines TRBV7-2 with TRBJ2-1; 8 positions match TRBD2. The CDR3 length is 16 residues. J gave up 7 bases and V 0 bases, and 8 bases lay outside the gene matches. CDR1 SGHTA and CDR2 FQGNSA come from the germline V gene. The CDR3 DNA is TGTGCCAGCAGCTTAGCGGTTGGCGGGGGGTGGAATGAGCAGTTCTTC. Its protein is CASSLAVGGGWNEQFF.

This clonotype showed up just a few times. The rearrangement joins TRBV6-6 to TRBJ2-1; D gene unclear. Trimming shortened V by 0 bases and J by 6 bases, and 6 bases separated the two germline ends. Germline V gives CDR1 MNHNY, CDR2 SVGAGI (reference sequence). The CDR3 runs to 13 residues. CDR3 nucleotide sequence: TGTGCCAGCAGTTACTCGCTTCCCAATGAGCAGTTCTTC. Translation: CASSYSLPNEQFF.

This clonotype has a count of ten or more. The V and J genes are TRBV7-9 and TRBJ2-1; 9 nucleotides line up with TRBD1. The germline V gene encodes CDR1 SEHNR and CDR2 FQNEAQ (reference sequence). There are 17 residues in the CDR3. J lost 2 bases, V lost 5 bases, and 10 bases had no gene match. CDR3 nucleotide sequence: TGTGCCAGCAGCATTCCCGGGACAGGGATTCCCTACAATGAGCAGTTCTTC. Encoded protein: CASSIPGTGIPYNEQFF.